Below, 28 T cell receptor beta chains from the same sample are listed, as sequenced in a study of Ad26.COV2.S vaccination and SARS-CoV-2 variants. Sequenced by immunoSEQ multiplex PCR; TCRdb stores in-frame clones only, minus some. The sample consists of roughly 350,000 clones, approximately 90% of them appearing once. Treatment in this sample: approximately 18 received Ad26.COV2.S at low or high dose, single or two shots; about 5 received placebo; per-sample allocation not given. Sampling was done on day 63 after the first vaccine or placebo injection. Sequenced here: peripheral blood, sampled in a trial of Ad26.COV2.S vaccine versus placebo. All receptors come from a person aged 18 to 65 who received the Ad26.COV2.S COVID-19 vaccine or a placebo.

This CDR3 is CASSITRDSSGYTF. The CDR3 nucleotides are TGTGCCAGCAGCATAACCCGGGACAGTTCTGGCTACACCTTC. The chain recombines TRBV6-2 or TRBV6-3 with TRBJ1-2, with TRBD1 identical over 7 bases. The germline V gene encodes CDR1 MNHEY and CDR2 SVGEGT. V lost 6 bases to trimming and J lost 7 bases; unmatched junction nucleotides: 11. CDR3 length: 14 amino acids.

V usage is TRBV5-1 and J usage is TRBJ1-1; the D gene is possibly TRBD1 (5 bases). Between the trimmed V and J ends, which lost 0 bases and 2 bases, there was a span of 11 bases. The CDR3 is 15 amino acids. CDR1 is SGHRS, CDR2 YFSETQ, per germline. The CDR3, as DNA: TGCGCCAGCAGCTTGGAGGGTCAGGGAAACACTGAAGCTTTCTTT. Translating gives CASSLEGQGNTEAFF.

This rearrangement joins TRBV3-1 (or the pseudogene TRBV3-2) to TRBJ1-3; 7 bases line up with TRBD1. The trim removed 6 bases at V and 4 bases at J, leaving 9 bases unmatched. Germline-derived CDR1 and CDR2 are LGHDT and YNNKEL (reference sequence). The CDR3 is made up of 15 amino acids. The CDR3 sequence is CASSLSRQGGNTIYF. The CDR3 region has the DNA TGTGCCAGCAGTCTAAGTAGACAGGGAGGAAACACCATATATTTT.

This chain links TRBV10-3 with TRBJ2-7; D perhaps matches TRBD1 (6 bases). V gave up 0 bases and J gave up 0 bases, with 9 bases separating them. Germline CDR1 and CDR2: ENHRY and SYGVKD. The CDR3 has 15 residues. CDR3 protein: CAISESQGGSYEQYF. The CDR3 nucleotides read TGTGCCATCAGTGAGTCGCAAGGGGGCTCCTACGAGCAGTACTTC.

As DNA, the CDR3 is TGTGCCAGCAGCCAAAGGGAGGCCCGACATGGCTACACCTTC. It specifies CASSQREARHGYTF. The V gene is TRBV4-2, the J gene TRBJ1-2; no clear D gene. The CDR3 spans 14 residues. Germline loops: CDR1 LGHNA, CDR2 YNFKEQ. V dropped 2 bases and J dropped 6 bases, with 13 bases sitting between them.

V gene TRBV7-9 combines with J gene TRBJ2-3, with D unclear. The CDR3 is made up of 13 amino acids. Germline lookup yields CDR1 SEHNR and CDR2 FQNEAQ (reference sequence). V lost 5 bases and J lost 2, with 8 bases in between. DNA of the CDR3: TGTGCCAGCAGCCTACCGGTCACAGATACGCAGTATTTT. Translation: CASSLPVTDTQYF.

The gene calls are TRBV25-1 and TRBJ1-3; D gene unclear. The CDR3 consists of 12 residues. CDR1 MGHDK and CDR2 SYGVNS come from the germline V gene. With 5 bases removed from V and 3 bases from J, the gap between germline ends came to 5 bases. This chain's CDR3 is CASSSFGNTIYF. CDR3 bases: TGTGCCAGCAGTTCCTTTGGAAACACCATATATTTT.

The J gene is TRBJ2-2, the V gene TRBV18, with 7 bases matching TRBD1. Per germline, CDR1 KGHSH and CDR2 LQKENI. This CDR3 has 15 residues. The V segment lost 6 bases and the J segment 3 bases; nucleotides outside the gene matches: 7. The CDR3 sequence is CASSSRQGDTGELFF. The CDR3 DNA follows: TGTGCCAGCTCTAGCCGACAGGGCGACACCGGGGAGCTGTTTTTT.

V gene TRBV2 combines with J gene TRBJ1-6, with 8 bases fitting TRBD1. Germline CDR1 is SNHLY and CDR2 is FYNNEI. The CDR3 loop spans 16 amino acids. Trimming cost V 5 bases and J 7 bases; bases outside gene matches: 10. The CDR3, as DNA: TGTGCCAGCAGTACTTCAGGGGGCGCGGAAAATTCACCCCTCCACTTT. Encoded protein: CASSTSGGAENSPLHF. The variable domain in full, with the rest retrieved from reference TRBV2 and TRBJ1-6, is EPEVTQTPSHQVTQMGQEVILRCVPISNHLYFYWYRQILGQKVEFLVSFYNNEISEKSEIFDDQFSVERPDGSNFTLKIRSTKLEDSAMYFCASSTSGGAENSPLHFGNGTRLTVT.

The chain links TRBV5-1 to TRBJ2-7; D possibly matches TRBD1 or TRBD2 (5 bases each). V was cut by 3 bases and J by 3 bases, with 10 bases left in between. The CDR3 has 13 amino acids. Looked up from germline, CDR1 is SGHRS and CDR2 is YFSETQ. Written as DNA, the CDR3 is TGCGCCAGCAGCTGGGGGACCCTCTACGAGCAGTACTTC. Its protein product is CASSWGTLYEQYF.

The rearrangement uses TRBV4-2 and TRBJ1-5; D unclear. The V gene's germline CDR1 is LGHNA and CDR2 YNFKEQ. The V end lost 3 bases, the J end lost 5 bases, and 17 bases lay between the germline ends. There are 16 residues in the CDR3. The CDR3 region is CASSHDRAKEDQPQHF. DNA for the CDR3: TGTGCCAGCAGCCATGACCGGGCGAAAGAGGATCAGCCCCAGCATTTT.

This rearrangement joins TRBV30 to TRBJ1-1; D is perhaps TRBD1 (6 bases). The CDR3 loop spans 13 amino acids. With 2 bases removed from V and 7 bases from J, the gap between germline ends came to 14 bases. The germline V gene has CDR1 GTSNPN and CDR2 SVGIG (reference sequence). CDR3 loop: CAWSTGGGLEAFF. The CDR3 DNA sequence: TGTGCCTGGAGTACTGGGGGCGGGCTTGAAGCTTTCTTT.

This clone was seen only once. This rearrangement joins TRBV19 to TRBJ2-2; unclear D gene. CDR3 size: 14 residues. Trimming cost V 5 bases and J 1 base, with 8 bases left between them. Germline-derived CDR1 and CDR2 are LNHDA and SQIVND (reference sequence). CDR3 nucleotide sequence: TGTGCCAGTAGTGTATCAGTGAACACCGGGGAGCTGTTTTTT. Encoded protein: CASSVSVNTGELFF.

The chain joins TRBV13 to TRBJ2-2; TRBD1 aligns across 9 bases. The CDR3 has 17 amino acids. V shed 2 bases, J shed 5 bases, and the junction held 9 bases outside the gene matches. Germline loops: CDR1 PRHDT, CDR2 FYEKMQ (reference sequence). This chain's CDR3 is CASSLHRDRVETGELFF. Here the CDR3 DNA reads TGTGCCAGCAGCTTACACCGGGACAGGGTCGAAACCGGGGAGCTGTTTTTT.

The sample holds one count of this clone. The chain carries TRBV9 and TRBJ1-6; D gene uncertain. The CDR3 spans 14 residues. Deletions cut 4 bases from V and 5 bases from J, with 10 bases between. CDR1 is SGDLS, CDR2 YYNGEE, per germline. The CDR3 DNA follows: TGTGCCAGCAGCTCCAGACAAGATAATTCACCCCTCCACTTT. Translation: CASSSRQDNSPLHF. The complete variable domain, with remaining parts taken from reference TRBV9 and TRBJ1-6, reads DSGVTQTPKHLITATGQRVTLRCSPRSGDLSVYWYQQSLDQGLQFLIQYYNGEERAKGNILERFSAQQFPDLHSELNLSSLELGDSALYFCASSSRQDNSPLHFGNGTRLTVT.

The V gene is TRBV9, the J gene TRBJ1-5, with 7 bases lining up with TRBD1. Germline V lookup: CDR1 SGDLS, CDR2 YYNGEE. The trim removed 4 bases at V and 0 bases at J, leaving 10 bases unmatched. The CDR3 consists of 17 residues. For the CDR3, the DNA is TGTGCCAGCAGCACCACACCGGGACAGCGTAGCAATCAGCCCCAGCATTTT. Residues: CASSTTPGQRSNQPQHF.

In this sample, this clone turned up many times. The chain couples TRBV6-2 or TRBV6-3 to TRBJ1-5, with unresolved D. CDR1 is MNHEY, CDR2 SVGEGT, per germline. Trimming removed 2 bases at V and 7 bases at J, with 12 bases between. This CDR3 is built from 14 residues. As DNA, the CDR3 is TGTGCCAGCAGTTACGAGGGTTTGTACCAGCCCCAGCATTTT. Protein sequence: CASSYEGLYQPQHF.

The gene calls are TRBV18 and TRBJ2-5; no reliable D call. CDR1 and CDR2 from the germline V gene are KGHSH and LQKENI. The ends were cut back, 3 bases at V and 1 base at J, with 6 bases in the middle. The CDR3 contains 13 residues. The chain's CDR3 is CASSPAAQETQYF. The CDR3 coding sequence is TGTGCCAGCTCACCGGCAGCCCAAGAGACCCAGTACTTC.

The rearrangement links TRBV11-2 to TRBJ2-7; D remains unclear. Trimming took 4 bases from V and 5 from J, leaving 15 bases between them. The CDR3 loop spans 14 amino acids. Germline CDR1 and CDR2: SGHAT and FQNNGV. The CDR3 DNA reads as TGTGCCAGCAGCTGGGCCGGGCCCCAGGACGAGCAGTACTTC. The encoded protein is CASSWAGPQDEQYF.

V is TRBV5-8 and J is TRBJ2-1; the D call may be TRBD1 or TRBD2 (5 bases each). This CDR3 is built from 12 residues. Germline CDR1 reads SGHTS; CDR2 reads YDEGEE. V shed 4 bases and J shed 9 bases, with 11 bases lying between them. The CDR3 protein is CASSGTYFEQFF. CDR3 in DNA: TGTGCCAGCAGCGGGACCTATTTTGAGCAGTTCTTC.

The chain is built from TRBV6-2 or TRBV6-3 and TRBJ2-1; possibly TRBD1 or TRBD2 for D (5 bases each). The V and J ends lost 2 bases and 0 bases respectively, with 14 bases between them. Germline assignment: CDR1 MNHEY and CDR2 SVGEGT. The CDR3 has 17 amino acids. CDR3 loop: CASSYLRDGSSYNEQFF. As DNA, the CDR3 is TGTGCCAGCAGTTACCTCCGGGACGGAAGCTCCTACAATGAGCAGTTCTTC.

The chain combines TRBV9 with TRBJ1-3; D unclear. Per the germline V gene, CDR1 is SGDLS and CDR2 is YYNGEE. The CDR3 spans 12 residues. With 6 bases removed from V and 3 bases from J, the gap between germline ends came to 7 bases. CDR3 nucleotides: TGTGCCAGCAACAAAGGTGGAAACACCATATATTTT. This translates into CASNKGGNTIYF.

The rearrangement joins TRBV10-3 to TRBJ1-5; 10 bases map to TRBD1. V trimming: 3 bases; J trimming: 7 bases; junction bases outside the gene matches: 6. Germline V gene sequence: CDR1 ENHRY, CDR2 SYGVKD. This CDR3 region has 15 residues. In DNA, the CDR3 is TGTGCCATCAGTGACGGTGACAGGGGGCGACAGCCCCAGCATTTT. Translated, it gives CAISDGDRGRQPQHF.

The rearrangement links TRBV5-6 to TRBJ1-1; D is unclear. Between the trimmed V and J ends, which lost 4 bases and 2 bases, there was a span of 15 bases. The V gene's germline CDR1 is SGHDT and CDR2 YYEEEE. CDR3 size: 15 residues. In nucleotides, the CDR3 is TGTGCCAGCAGCCAAAGGGAGGGAATTAACACTGAAGCTTTCTTT. It yields the protein CASSQREGINTEAFF.

The V gene is TRBV6-6, the J gene TRBJ2-3; possible D gene TRBD1, 5 bases. The CDR3 is 16 residues long. V was clipped by 0 bases and J by 2 bases, with 12 bases between them. From germline, CDR1 is MNHNY and CDR2 SVGAGI (reference sequence). The CDR3 protein is CASSYSLAGYTDTQYF. For the CDR3, the DNA is TGTGCCAGCAGTTACTCGTTGGCAGGGTACACAGATACGCAGTATTTT.

The CDR3 is CASRQDRPPRTEAFF. As DNA, the CDR3 is TGTGCCAGCAGGCAAGACAGGCCACCGAGGACTGAAGCTTTCTTT. The chain carries TRBV2 and TRBJ1-1; D is perhaps TRBD1 (6 bases). CDR3 length: 15 residues. Trimming took off 6 bases at V and 5 bases at J, with 19 bases between the two ends. The V gene's germline CDR1 is SNHLY and CDR2 FYNNEI.

A word on this clone: The sample holds other DNA sequences that translate to the same CDR3. The chain links TRBV9 to TRBJ2-6; no clear D. This CDR3 is 15 amino acids long. With 0 bases removed from V and 0 bases from J, the gap between germline ends came to 4 bases. Germline CDR1 reads SGDLS; CDR2 reads YYNGEE. CDR3 residues: CASSVGGSGANVLTF. The CDR3 DNA sequence: TGTGCCAGCAGCGTAGGGGGCTCTGGGGCCAACGTCCTGACTTTC.

The chain links TRBV28 to TRBJ2-3; TRBD2 matches 14 bases. The CDR3 covers 18 residues. Germline CDR1 and CDR2: MDHEN and SYDVKM. The junction had 9 bases not matched to a gene; V was cut back by 5 bases and J by 2 bases. CDR3 sequence reads: CASSPTSGGAGVTDTQYF. DNA of the CDR3: TGTGCCAGCAGTCCGACTAGCGGGGGGGCCGGGGTCACAGATACGCAGTATTTT.